A selection of T cell receptor beta chains follows, all from one sample in a study of T cells in Graves' hyperthyroidism and ophthalmopathy. TCRdb redid the calling of the multiplex PCR reads with MiXCR, one entry per CDR3 protein. The table lists 350,000 to 450,000 distinct CDR3 sequences, roughly 13% of them singletons. The sample comprised blood. These receptors were taken from a woman aged 60 to 75 with Graves' hyperthyroidism. The CDR3 runs from the conserved cysteine through the conserved F or W. A D gene is named only where the DNA matches it firmly. Clone size is not always given. Where it is, it says once, few, many or a class for expanded clones.

cdr3_aa: CSVQEDRNSPLHF
cdr3_nt: TGCAGCGTTCAAGAAGACCGTAATTCACCCCTCCACTTT
v_call: TRBV29-1
j_call: TRBJ1-6
d_call: NA
clone_size: few

cdr3_aa: CASSLGGLAGGLSYEQYF
cdr3_nt: TGTGCCAGCAGCTTAGGCGGACTAGCGGGAGGTCTTTCCTACGAGCAGTACTTC
v_call: TRBV11-3
j_call: TRBJ2-7
d_call: TRBD2
clone_size: many

cdr3_aa: CASSSRGGLGQETQYF
cdr3_nt: TGCGCCAGCAGCTCCCGAGGGGGGCTCGGCCAAGAGACCCAGTACTTC
v_call: TRBV5-1
j_call: TRBJ2-5
d_call: NA
clone_size: many

cdr3_aa: CASSYGGLRGEQYF
cdr3_nt: TGTGCCAGCAGTTACGGGGGGCTCCGGGGCGAGCAGTACTTC
v_call: TRBV6-2/TRBV6-3
j_call: TRBJ2-7
d_call: NA
clone_size: many

cdr3_aa: CASSSRRGTREQFF
cdr3_nt: TGTGCCAGCAGCTCTAGGAGGGGGACTAGGGAGCAGTTCTTC
v_call: TRBV7-2
j_call: TRBJ2-1
d_call: TRBD2
clone_size: many

cdr3_aa: CASSPQGLGVYNEQFF
cdr3_nt: TGTGCCAGTAGTCCTCAGGGACTAGGAGTCTACAATGAGCAGTTCTTC
v_call: TRBV19
j_call: TRBJ2-1
d_call: TRBD2
clone_size: many

cdr3_aa: CASSLAGTSGDNEQFF
cdr3_nt: TGCGCCAGCAGCTTGGCCGGGACTAGCGGGGACAATGAGCAGTTCTTC
v_call: TRBV5-1
j_call: TRBJ2-1
d_call: TRBD2
clone_size: many

cdr3_aa: CASRTTDFYGYTF
cdr3_nt: TGTGCCAGCCGGACCACTGATTTTTATGGCTACACCTTC
v_call: TRBV6-1
j_call: TRBJ1-2
d_call: NA
clone_size: few

cdr3_aa: CAWNRQNTEAFF
cdr3_nt: TGTGCCTGGAACAGACAGAACACTGAAGCTTTCTTT
v_call: TRBV30
j_call: TRBJ1-1
d_call: NA
clone_size: few

cdr3_aa: CASSFVLADNEQFF
cdr3_nt: TGTGCCAGCAGCTTTGTATTAGCGGACAATGAGCAGTTCTTC
v_call: TRBV5-8
j_call: TRBJ2-1
d_call: NA
clone_size: NA

cdr3_aa: CASSQTSGANVLTF
cdr3_nt: TGTGCCAGCAGTCAGACCTCTGGGGCCAACGTCCTGACTTTC
v_call: TRBV27
j_call: TRBJ2-6
d_call: NA
clone_size: many

cdr3_aa: CSVEGQMNTEASF
cdr3_nt: TGCAGCGTAGAGGGACAGATGAACACTGAAGCTTCCTTT
v_call: TRBV29-1
j_call: TRBJ1-1
d_call: TRBD1
clone_size: NA

cdr3_aa: CASSMKTGTDTQYF
cdr3_nt: TGTGCCAGTAGTATGAAAACGGGAACAGATACGCAGTATTTT
v_call: TRBV19
j_call: TRBJ2-3
d_call: NA
clone_size: many

cdr3_aa: CASSQVGGRLGKTQYF
cdr3_nt: TGCGCCAGCAGCCAAGTGGGCGGGAGGCTAGGGAAGACCCAGTACTTC
v_call: TRBV4-1
j_call: TRBJ2-5
d_call: TRBD2
clone_size: NA

cdr3_aa: CASSMGHQETQYF
cdr3_nt: TGTGCCAGCAGCATGGGACACCAAGAGACCCAGTACTTC
v_call: TRBV7-2
j_call: TRBJ2-5
d_call: NA
clone_size: many

cdr3_aa: CASSRFLPERGYEQYF
cdr3_nt: TGTGCCAGCAGTCGTTTCCTACCGGAGAGGGGTTACGAGCAGTACTTC
v_call: TRBV6-2/TRBV6-3
j_call: TRBJ2-7
d_call: NA
clone_size: many

cdr3_aa: CASSELISYEQYF
cdr3_nt: TGTGCCAGCAGTGAGCTGATCTCCTACGAGCAGTACTTC
v_call: TRBV27
j_call: TRBJ2-7
d_call: NA
clone_size: many

cdr3_aa: CASSLTGGPYEQYF
cdr3_nt: TGCGCCAGCAGCTTGACAGGGGGTCCCTACGAGCAGTACTTC
v_call: TRBV5-1
j_call: TRBJ2-7
d_call: TRBD1
clone_size: many

cdr3_aa: CASSLGWVTEAFF
cdr3_nt: TGTGCCAGCAGCCTCGGGTGGGTCACTGAAGCTTTCTTT
v_call: TRBV14
j_call: TRBJ1-1
d_call: NA
clone_size: NA

cdr3_aa: CASSVRGANYGYTF
cdr3_nt: TGTGCCAGCAGTGTCCGAGGTGCTAACTATGGCTACACCTTC
v_call: TRBV25-1
j_call: TRBJ1-2
d_call: NA
clone_size: NA

cdr3_aa: CASSFQFPGNTIYF
cdr3_nt: TGTGCCAGCAGCTTTCAGTTTCCTGGAAACACCATATATTTT
v_call: TRBV7-9
j_call: TRBJ1-3
d_call: NA
clone_size: NA

cdr3_aa: CSVGQGGHEQYF
cdr3_nt: TGCAGCGTTGGGCAGGGCGGCCACGAGCAGTACTTC
v_call: TRBV29-1
j_call: TRBJ2-7
d_call: NA
clone_size: NA

cdr3_aa: CSVEAEGGTGSDTQYF
cdr3_nt: TGCAGCGTTGAAGCAGAGGGTGGGACAGGGTCAGATACGCAGTATTTT
v_call: TRBV29-1
j_call: TRBJ2-3
d_call: TRBD1
clone_size: many

cdr3_aa: CASRKVYLGEQFF
cdr3_nt: TGTGCCAGCAGGAAAGTCTACCTCGGTGAGCAGTTCTTC
v_call: TRBV2
j_call: TRBJ2-1
d_call: NA
clone_size: many

cdr3_aa: CASSLEGAQGYEQYF
cdr3_nt: TGTGCCAGCAGCTTAGAGGGGGCGCAAGGGTACGAGCAGTACTTC
v_call: TRBV7-2
j_call: TRBJ2-7
d_call: TRBD1
clone_size: many

cdr3_aa: CASSLTGWTVSYNEQFF
cdr3_nt: TGTGCCAGCAGTCTGACAGGCTGGACTGTCTCCTACAATGAGCAGTTCTTC
v_call: TRBV12-3/TRBV12-4
j_call: TRBJ2-1
d_call: NA
clone_size: NA

cdr3_aa: CASSYSTGAVGGYTF
cdr3_nt: TGTGCCAGCAGTTACTCGACAGGTGCGGTCGGTGGCTACACCTTC
v_call: TRBV6-6
j_call: TRBJ1-2
d_call: NA
clone_size: few

cdr3_aa: CAISGAGVPEQYF
cdr3_nt: TGTGCCATCAGTGGCGCGGGAGTCCCCGAGCAGTACTTC
v_call: TRBV10-3
j_call: TRBJ2-7
d_call: TRBD2
clone_size: NA

cdr3_aa: CASSEALAGSHEQFF
cdr3_nt: TGTGCCAGCAGTGAAGCACTAGCGGGGAGCCATGAGCAGTTCTTC
v_call: TRBV6-1
j_call: TRBJ2-1
d_call: TRBD2
clone_size: NA

cdr3_aa: CASSQGSEKLFF
cdr3_nt: TGTGCCAGCAGCCAAGGAAGTGAAAAACTGTTTTTT
v_call: TRBV7-9
j_call: TRBJ1-4
d_call: NA
clone_size: many

cdr3_aa: CASSLFFDRGEETQYF
cdr3_nt: TGCGCCAGCAGCTTGTTTTTTGACAGGGGAGAGGAGACCCAGTACTTC
v_call: TRBV5-1
j_call: TRBJ2-5
d_call: TRBD1
clone_size: few

cdr3_aa: CASSYSPASTQYF
cdr3_nt: TGTGCCAGCAGTTACTCTCCGGCCTCCACCCAGTACTTC
v_call: TRBV6-6
j_call: TRBJ2-5
d_call: NA
clone_size: many

cdr3_aa: CASSLPTGVATEAFF
cdr3_nt: TGTGCCAGCAGTCTCCCGACGGGGGTGGCCACTGAAGCTTTCTTT
v_call: TRBV28
j_call: TRBJ1-1
d_call: NA
clone_size: many

cdr3_aa: CSAPSPTNEKLFF
cdr3_nt: TGCAGTGCTCCCAGTCCAACTAATGAAAAACTGTTTTTT
v_call: TRBV20-1
j_call: TRBJ1-4
d_call: NA
clone_size: few

cdr3_aa: CASSLASVETQYF
cdr3_nt: TGCGCCAGCAGCTTGGCCTCCGTTGAGACCCAGTACTTC
v_call: TRBV5-1
j_call: TRBJ2-5
d_call: NA
clone_size: many

cdr3_aa: CASSLSLGAEQYF
cdr3_nt: TGTGCCAGCAGCTTATCTCTTGGCGCCGAGCAGTACTTC
v_call: TRBV7-9
j_call: TRBJ2-7
d_call: NA
clone_size: NA

cdr3_aa: CASSSPPWTGGMGETQYF
cdr3_nt: TGTGCCAGCAGTTCCCCCCCCTGGACAGGGGGCATGGGGGAGACCCAGTACTTC
v_call: TRBV6-2/TRBV6-3
j_call: TRBJ2-5
d_call: TRBD1
clone_size: NA

cdr3_aa: CSGGLAVRGNEQFF
cdr3_nt: TGCAGCGGCGGACTAGCGGTGCGTGGCAATGAGCAGTTCTTC
v_call: TRBV29-1
j_call: TRBJ2-1
d_call: TRBD2
clone_size: NA